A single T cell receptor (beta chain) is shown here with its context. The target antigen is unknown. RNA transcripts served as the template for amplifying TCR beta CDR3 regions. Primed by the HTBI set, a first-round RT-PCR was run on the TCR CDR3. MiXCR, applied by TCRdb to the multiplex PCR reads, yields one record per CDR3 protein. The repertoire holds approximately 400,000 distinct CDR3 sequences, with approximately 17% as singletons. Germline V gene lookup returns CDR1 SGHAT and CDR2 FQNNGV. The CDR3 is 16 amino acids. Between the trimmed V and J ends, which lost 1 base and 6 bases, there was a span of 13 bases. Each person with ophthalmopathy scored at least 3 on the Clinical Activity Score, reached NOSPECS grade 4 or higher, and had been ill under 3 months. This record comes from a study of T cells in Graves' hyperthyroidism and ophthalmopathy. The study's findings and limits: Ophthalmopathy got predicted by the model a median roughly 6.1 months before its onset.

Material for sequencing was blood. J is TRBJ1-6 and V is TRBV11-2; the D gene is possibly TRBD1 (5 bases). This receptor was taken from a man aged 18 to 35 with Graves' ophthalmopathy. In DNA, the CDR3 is TGTGCCAGCAGCTTAGTCGGGGCCAGTTCTAATTCACCCCTCCACTTT. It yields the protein CASSLVGASSNSPLHF.